A single sample gave rise to the 29 T cell receptor beta chains below, sequenced in a study of CD8+ T cells in alopecia areata. Treatment noted: oral pan-JAK inhibitor, 5-10 mg twice daily. Investigators isolated RNA and reverse transcribed it into cDNA to act as the sequencing template. TCRdb's copy holds only in-frame clones and misses some; the assay was immunoSEQ multiplex PCR. This table has hundreds of thousands of clones, under 40% appearing once. The sequencing here drew on CD4+ T cells sorted from blood, taken between weeks 30 and 35, from a patient treated with tofacitinib. The receptors here all came from a human donor with alopecia areata.

The chain combines TRBV2 with TRBJ1-5; D remains ambiguous. The CDR3 runs 15 residues. Germline-derived CDR1 and CDR2 are SNHLY and FYNNEI. Trimming removed 7 bases from V and 0 bases from J, with 13 bases in between. The chain's CDR3 is CASTPFGHSNQPQHF. CDR3 bases: TGTGCCAGCACACCCTTCGGGCATAGCAATCAGCCCCAGCATTTT.

This clone was seen only a few times. The rearrangement joins TRBV5-1 to TRBJ2-7; D is uncertain. The CDR3 is 14 amino acids. In germline, CDR1 is SGHRS, CDR2 YFSETQ. Trimming shortened V by 4 bases and J by 2 bases, and 13 bases separated the two germline ends. CDR3 region: CASSLGRMTYEQYF. The CDR3 coding sequence is TGCGCCAGCAGCCTCGGGCGGATGACCTACGAGCAGTACTTC. Full variable domain (rest looked up from reference TRBV5-1 and TRBJ2-7): KAGVTQTPRYLIKTRGQQVTLSCSPISGHRSVSWYQQTPGQGLQFLFEYFSETQRNKGNFPGRFSGRQFSNSRSEMNVSTLELGDSALYLCASSLGRMTYEQYFGPGTRLTVT.

This chain connects TRBV29-1 to TRBJ2-2; D gene ambiguous. The germline CDR1 and CDR2 sequences are SQVTM and ANQGSEA. Trimming cost V 2 bases and J 0 bases, with 10 bases left between them. The CDR3 contains 15 residues. CDR3 in amino acids: CSVESPETNTGELFF. The CDR3 coding sequence is TGCAGCGTTGAATCGCCCGAAACGAACACCGGGGAGCTGTTTTTT.

The V call is TRBV28, the J call TRBJ1-2; D perhaps matches TRBD1 (6 bases). V was clipped by 2 bases and J by 4 bases, with 11 bases between them. Per the germline V gene, CDR1 is MDHEN and CDR2 is SYDVKM. The CDR3 is 14 amino acids. The CDR3 protein is CASSLRGQAYGYTF. The CDR3 DNA follows: TGTGCCAGCAGTTTAAGGGGACAAGCCTATGGCTACACCTTC.

The V call is TRBV29-1, the J call TRBJ2-1, with 7 bases that match TRBD1. Unmatched junction bases numbered 13, after V lost 6 bases and J lost 5 bases. The length of the CDR3 is 15 residues. Germline-derived CDR1 and CDR2 are SQVTM and ANQGSEA. CDR3 in DNA: TGCAGCGTCGCGGACCGCGGGCAGGGGGACAATGAGCAGTTCTTC. This translates into CSVADRGQGDNEQFF.

This clone was observed a few times. V is TRBV30 and J is TRBJ1-1; D unclear. Germline CDR1 and CDR2: GTSNPN and SVGIG (reference sequence). V was clipped by 2 bases and J by 3 bases, with 10 bases between them. There are 13 residues in the CDR3. CDR3 sequence: CAWSQGLYTEAFF. In nucleotides, the CDR3 is TGTGCCTGGAGTCAAGGGTTGTACACTGAAGCTTTCTTT.

The rearrangement joins TRBV6-5 to TRBJ2-7; TRBD1 matches at 8 bases. The CDR3 is made up of 15 amino acids. The germline gives CDR1 MNHEY, CDR2 SVGAGI. V lost 5 bases and J lost 9; bases outside the gene matches: 15. This CDR3 is CASSAPRTGFGVQYF. As DNA, the CDR3 is TGTGCCAGCAGTGCCCCCAGGACAGGGTTCGGAGTGCAGTACTTC.

In this sample, this clone turned up a few times. The V call is TRBV10-3, the J call TRBJ2-1, with D hard to call. The CDR3 is 11 residues long. Germline V gene data show CDR1 as ENHRY and CDR2 as SYGVKD. V gave up 5 bases and J gave up 8 bases, with 7 bases separating them. The CDR3 DNA sequence: TGTGCCATCAGTCGGTCGGATGAGCAGTTCTTC. It specifies CAISRSDEQFF.

This clone was observed a handful of times. V usage is TRBV30 and J usage is TRBJ2-2; 12 nucleotides align to TRBD2. The CDR3 is 16 amino acids. In germline, CDR1 is GTSNPN, CDR2 SVGIG (reference sequence). The J segment lost 4 bases and the V segment lost 6 bases, leaving 9 bases of the junction unmatched. The CDR3 loop reads CACRLAGGQVTGELFF. CDR3 nucleotides: TGTGCCTGTCGCCTAGCGGGGGGGCAGGTCACCGGGGAGCTGTTTTTT.

This clone has a handful of counts. The V call is TRBV5-1, the J call TRBJ2-1, with D perhaps matching TRBD1 or TRBD2 (6 bases each). The V end was cut by 4 bases, the J end by 7 bases, with 12 bases between. CDR3 length equals 13 residues. CDR1 SGHRS and CDR2 YFSETQ come from the germline V gene. DNA of the CDR3: TGCGCCAGCAGCCACGGGGGCGCAAATGAGCAGTTCTTC. Protein: CASSHGGANEQFF. The whole variable domain, filled in from reference TRBV5-1 and TRBJ2-1, reads KAGVTQTPRYLIKTRGQQVTLSCSPISGHRSVSWYQQTPGQGLQFLFEYFSETQRNKGNFPGRFSGRQFSNSRSEMNVSTLELGDSALYLCASSHGGANEQFFGPGTRLTVL.

This clone was found a few times. The CDR3 bases are TGTGCCACCACGGGGGAGCATTCCACAGATACGCAGTATTTT. Amino acids: CATTGEHSTDTQYF. The chain employs TRBV19 and TRBJ2-3, with D perhaps TRBD2 (6 bases). CDR3 length: 14 residues. Germline CDR1 and CDR2: LNHDA and SQIVND (reference sequence). V lost 10 bases, J lost 2 bases, and 16 bases lay in between. The variable domain in full, completed from reference TRBV19 and TRBJ2-3, reads DGGITQSPKYLFRKEGQNVTLSCEQNLNHDAMYWYRQDPGQGLRLIYYSQIVNDFQKGDIAEGYSVSREKKESFPLTVTSAQKNPTAFYLCATTGEHSTDTQYFGPGTRLTVL.

The sample holds a few counts of this clone. The J gene is TRBJ1-1, the V gene TRBV4-2; D perhaps matches TRBD1 (5 bases). CDR1 and CDR2 (germline): LGHNA, YNFKEQ. The CDR3 runs 16 residues. V lost 4 bases and J lost 0, with 15 bases in between. This CDR3 is CASSPEGTSMNTEAFF. DNA for the CDR3: TGTGCCAGCAGCCCCGAGGGGACCTCCATGAACACTGAAGCTTTCTTT.

The V gene is TRBV19, the J gene TRBJ1-5; D gene uncertain. Germline CDR1 is LNHDA and CDR2 is SQIVND (reference sequence). CDR3 length: 17 residues. Trimming took 2 bases from V and 1 from J, leaving 15 bases between them. The CDR3 nucleotides read TGTGCCAGTAGTATACGACTCGGCGGCCAAAGCAATCAGCCCCAGCATTTT. It translates to CASSIRLGGQSNQPQHF.

This clone has more than one count but fewer than ten. This sequence joins TRBV30 and TRBJ2-1, with 9 positions matching TRBD2. V shed 2 bases and J 9 bases; nucleotides not matched to a gene: 11. Germline V gene sequence: CDR1 GTSNPN, CDR2 SVGIG (reference sequence). The CDR3 totals 15 residues. CDR3 region: CAWSPGGTSPREQFF. CDR3 nucleotides: TGTGCCTGGAGTCCCGGGGGGACTAGCCCCCGTGAGCAGTTCTTC.

This sequence joins TRBV29-1 and TRBJ1-2, with a possible D match to TRBD1 (5 bases). Germline CDR1 SQVTM, CDR2 ANQGSEA. The ends were cut back, 6 bases at V and 8 bases at J, with 19 bases in the middle. The CDR3 runs to 13 residues. The CDR3 DNA is TGCAGCGTAGAGAATACCGGGACGAGGGGCTACACCTTC. It translates to CSVENTGTRGYTF.

The chain recombines TRBV5-6 with TRBJ2-5; 7 bases are shared with TRBD1. V trimming: 5 bases; J trimming: 5 bases; junction bases outside the gene matches: 6. The CDR3 covers 13 residues. In germline, CDR1 is SGHDT, CDR2 YYEEEE. CDR3 sequence (DNA): TGTGCCAGCAGACACAGGGGTGGGGAGACCCAGTACTTC. It specifies CASRHRGGETQYF.

This chain uses TRBV2 with TRBJ2-1, with D tentatively TRBD1 (5 bases). This CDR3 has 15 residues. Between the trimmed V and J ends, which lost 2 bases and 5 bases, there was a span of 13 bases. Per germline, CDR1 SNHLY and CDR2 FYNNEI. CDR3: CASSEQGLRNNEQFF. The CDR3 DNA reads TGTGCCAGCAGTGAACAGGGTCTTCGGAACAATGAGCAGTTCTTC.

The chain uses TRBV6-6 and TRBJ2-4; TRBD1 aligns across 9 bases. CDR3 size: 14 residues. In germline, CDR1 is MNHNY, CDR2 SVGAGI (reference sequence). V shed 2 bases, J shed 4 bases, and the junction held 0 bases outside the gene matches. The CDR3 loop reads CASSYGTGKNIQYF. CDR3 bases: TGTGCCAGCAGTTACGGGACAGGGAAAAACATTCAGTACTTC.

This clone turned up a few times. This sequence joins TRBV2 and TRBJ2-3; D remains unclear. Germline assignment: CDR1 SNHLY and CDR2 FYNNEI. CDR3 size: 13 residues. The V end lost 6 bases, the J end lost 4 bases, and 11 bases lay between the germline ends. The CDR3 nucleotides are TGTGCCAGCAGGCCAGATTGGTCAGATACGCAGTATTTT. It codes for CASRPDWSDTQYF.

This chain joins TRBV4-1 and TRBJ2-2; no clear D. The CDR3 runs to 16 residues. V lost 1 base to trimming and J lost 2 bases, with 11 bases between them. Germline CDR1 and CDR2: MGHRA and YSYEKL. The CDR3 loop reads CASSQGVAVNTGELFF. In DNA, the CDR3 is TGCGCCAGCAGCCAAGGGGTTGCAGTTAACACCGGGGAGCTGTTTTTT.

V gene TRBV18 combines with J gene TRBJ1-2, with a possible D match to TRBD1 (5 bases). Deletions cut 4 bases from V and 8 bases from J, with 20 bases between. This CDR3 is 15 amino acids long. Germline lookup yields CDR1 KGHSH and CDR2 LQKENI. The chain's CDR3 is CASSRKQVDAYGYTF. The CDR3, as DNA: TGTGCCAGCTCACGGAAACAGGTGGACGCCTACGGCTACACCTTC.

Note on this clone: The final CDR3 position lacks the conserved phenylalanine or tryptophan, pointing to a likely read error. The limits of the CDR3 on the DNA are not certain, so only TCRdb's listed CDR3 is given. V is TRBV18 and J is TRBJ1-1; the DNA was not compared with TRBD1, the D call given in the table. The CDR3 numbers 14 amino acids, ends counted. Germline values: CDR1 KGHSH, CDR2 LQKENI. CDR3 sequence: CASSPPESAGGQCI.

The J gene is TRBJ1-2, the V gene TRBV4-1, with 7 bases fitting TRBD1. With 0 bases clipped from V and 7 bases from J, the junction kept 8 bases outside the gene matches. Germline V CDR1 and CDR2: MGHRA, YSYEKL. There are 15 residues in the CDR3. DNA of the CDR3: TGCGCCAGCAGCCAAGAAAGGGGGCGCTCGTTTGGCTACACCTTC. This encodes CASSQERGRSFGYTF.

The chain combines TRBV5-1 with TRBJ2-1; D might be TRBD2 (7 bases). Between the trimmed V and J ends, which lost 4 bases and 0 bases, there was a span of 14 bases. The CDR3 totals 16 residues. In germline, CDR1 is SGHRS, CDR2 YFSETQ. CDR3 bases: TGCGCCAGCAGCCTGGGAGGGGGAAGCTCCTACAATGAGCAGTTCTTC. It is translated as CASSLGGGSSYNEQFF.

This clone was observed a few times. DNA for the CDR3: TGTGCCACCAGCAGCGGGACTAGCCTAATTACGCTAGCCAAAAACATTCAGTACTTC. Translated: CATSSGTSLITLAKNIQYF. The chain employs TRBV15 and TRBJ2-4; 9 bases are shared with TRBD2. CDR1 is LNHNV, CDR2 YYDKDF, per germline (reference sequence). The V segment lost 3 bases and the J segment 0 bases; nucleotides outside the gene matches: 12. This CDR3 spans 19 amino acids.

The chain links TRBV27 to TRBJ2-7; D remains ambiguous. The germline V gene encodes CDR1 MNHEY and CDR2 SMNVEV (reference sequence). V was cut by 3 bases and J by 2 bases, with 8 bases left in between. This CDR3 has 13 residues. CDR3 amino acids: CASSLYSTYEQYF. The CDR3 nucleotides read TGTGCCAGCAGTTTGTACAGCACCTACGAGCAGTACTTC.

On this clone itself: Other DNA sequences from this sample encode an identical CDR3 as well. The CDR3 reads CAWSLRGNQPQHF. CDR3 sequence (DNA): TGTGCCTGGAGTCTCAGGGGAAATCAGCCCCAGCATTTT. The genes are TRBV30 and TRBJ1-5, with D possibly being TRBD1 (6 bases). This CDR3 contains 13 residues. Germline CDR1 and CDR2: GTSNPN and SVGIG (reference sequence). Trimming pared 2 bases from V and 4 bases from J, leaving 9 bases between.

This sequence joins TRBV5-1 and TRBJ2-3; D is unclear. The CDR3 loop spans 11 amino acids. V lost 0 bases and J lost 7, with 3 bases in between. CDR1 SGHRS and CDR2 YFSETQ come from the germline V gene. The CDR3 coding sequence is TGCGCCAGCAGCTTGGATTATACGCAGTATTTT. Amino acids: CASSLDYTQYF.

There are a few counts of this clone. The chain links TRBV11-2 to TRBJ2-7, with no clear D. Germline CDR1 is SGHAT and CDR2 is FQNNGV. The germline V and J ends were trimmed by 0 bases and 2 bases, with 5 bases remaining between them. The CDR3 consists of 13 residues. The CDR3 DNA is TGTGCCAGCAGCTTAGACCCCCCCTACGAGCAGTACTTC. It specifies CASSLDPPYEQYF. Based on the CDR3 plus reference TRBV11-2 and TRBJ2-7, the full variable domain is EAGVAQSPRYKIIEKRQSVAFWCNPISGHATLYWYQQILGQGPKLLIQFQNNGVVDDSQLPKDRFSAERLKGVDSTLKIQPAKLEDSAVYLCASSLDPPYEQYFGPGTRLTVT.